Below, 30 T cell receptor beta chains from the same sample are listed, as sequenced in a study of shared clonotypes between healthy human individuals. The repertoire was sequenced with immunoSEQ multiplex PCR; TCRdb's copy has only in-frame clones and lacks some. This sample carries approximately 1.5 million clones, around 98% of them seen once, and the ten largest clones take 0.4% to 0.45%. Sequenced input: naive CD4+ T cells sorted from blood. Subset defined: CD45RA+ positively selected. All receptors derive from a man aged 25-45 years in good health.

The rearrangement uses TRBV18 and TRBJ2-2, with 13 bases matching TRBD2. Losses at the gene ends were 3 bases for V and 2 bases for J; bases not matched to a gene: 6. Per germline, CDR1 KGHSH and CDR2 LQKENI. CDR3 size: 18 residues. The CDR3 DNA reads as TGTGCCAGCTCACCGACTAGCGGGAGGTCTACAAACACCGGGGAGCTGTTTTTT. Translation: CASSPTSGRSTNTGELFF.

The chain carries TRBV5-6 and TRBJ1-3, with unresolved D. The CDR3 contains 13 residues. Germline V gene data show CDR1 as SGHDT and CDR2 as YYEEEE. The V end lost 2 bases, the J end lost 0 bases, and 3 bases lay between the germline ends. The CDR3: CASSLNSGNTIYF. The CDR3 coding sequence is TGTGCCAGCAGCTTAAACTCTGGAAACACCATATATTTT.

The chain employs TRBV4-1 and TRBJ2-1, with TRBD2 as a possible D gene (6 bases). CDR1 is MGHRA and CDR2 is YSYEKL in the germline V gene. The CDR3 runs to 18 residues. V dropped 1 base and J dropped 1 base, with 17 bases sitting between them. The CDR3 reads CASSQVFTGGVSYNEQFF. In DNA form, the CDR3 reads TGCGCCAGCAGCCAAGTGTTTACCGGGGGAGTTTCCTACAATGAGCAGTTCTTC.

This clone came up once. The rearrangement uses TRBV4-3 and TRBJ2-2; D unresolved. The V end was cut by 1 base, the J end by 5 bases, with 8 bases between. CDR3 length: 14 residues. CDR1 and CDR2 from the germline V gene are LGHNA and YSLEER. The CDR3 spells CASSQARRTGELFF. The CDR3 DNA sequence: TGCGCCAGCAGCCAAGCCCGTAGGACCGGGGAGCTGTTTTTT.

The chain is built from TRBV7-9 and TRBJ2-1; TRBD2 might be the D (5 bases). The V gene lost 3 bases and the J gene lost 6 bases, with 15 bases spanning the gap. The CDR3 length is 15 residues. The V gene's germline CDR1 is SEHNR and CDR2 FQNEAQ (reference sequence). The CDR3 reads CASSFGGGGGNEQFF. DNA of the CDR3: TGTGCCAGCAGCTTCGGCGGAGGAGGTGGCAATGAGCAGTTCTTC.

The chain couples TRBV11-2 to TRBJ2-2; the match to TRBD1 covers 9 bases. The germline V gene encodes CDR1 SGHAT and CDR2 FQNNGV. Trimming cost V 5 bases and J 2 bases; bases outside gene matches: 6. The CDR3 sequence is 16 residues long. CDR3 amino acids: CASSPWTGVNTGELFF. CDR3 bases: TGTGCCAGCAGCCCTTGGACAGGGGTCAACACCGGGGAGCTGTTTTTT.

The chain uses TRBV5-1 and TRBJ1-1; no reliable D call. Trimming left V 4 bases short and J 0 bases short, with 13 bases between. The germline gives CDR1 SGHRS, CDR2 YFSETQ. This CDR3 contains 15 residues. The CDR3 DNA is TGCGCCAGCAGCGGGCCGGCGACGCTGAACACTGAAGCTTTCTTT. Translated: CASSGPATLNTEAFF.

This chain joins TRBV6-4 and TRBJ2-1; D gene ambiguous. The CDR3 covers 13 residues. The germline V gene encodes CDR1 MRHNA and CDR2 SNTAGT. V lost 5 bases, J lost 2 bases, and 7 bases lay in between. Written as DNA, the CDR3 is TGTGCCAGCAGTCCCCTACCCTACAATGAGCAGTTCTTC. Translated: CASSPLPYNEQFF.

The chain is built from TRBV7-8 and TRBJ1-1, with D possibly matching TRBD1 (6 bases). The CDR3 is 15 residues long. V was clipped by 6 bases and J by 4 bases, with 18 bases between them. Germline CDR1 is SGHVS and CDR2 is FQNEAQ. This chain's CDR3 is CASSLLQGGLTEAFF. The CDR3 DNA follows: TGTGCCAGCAGTTTACTACAGGGCGGGCTCACTGAAGCTTTCTTT.

Regarding this clone: Other DNA sequences in this sample translate to the same CDR3. This chain links TRBV18 with TRBJ2-1, with unresolved D. The CDR3 contains 14 residues. The V gene's germline CDR1 is KGHSH and CDR2 LQKENI. V gave up 6 bases and J gave up 0 bases, with 9 bases separating them. CDR3 sequence (DNA): TGTGCCAGCTCCCCCACCCGCTCCTACAATGAGCAGTTCTTC. Translated: CASSPTRSYNEQFF.

V gene TRBV7-2 combines with J gene TRBJ1-2, with D unclear. Germline V CDR1 and CDR2: SGHTA, FQGNSA. V was clipped by 1 base and J by 8 bases, with 11 bases between them. This CDR3 has 13 residues. The CDR3 here is CASSLGNEGGYTF. Here the CDR3 DNA reads TGTGCCAGCAGCTTAGGGAACGAGGGAGGCTACACCTTC. The full variable domain, rest sourced from reference TRBV7-2 and TRBJ1-2, is GAGVSQSPSNKVTEKGKDVELRCDPISGHTALYWYRQSLGQGLEFLIYFQGNSAPDKSGLPSDRFSAERTGGSVSTLTIQRTQQEDSAVYLCASSLGNEGGYTFGSGTRLTVV.

The V gene is TRBV10-1, the J gene TRBJ1-1, with TRBD1 as a possible D gene (5 bases). This CDR3 has 13 amino acids. The V and J ends lost 4 bases and 2 bases respectively, with 8 bases between them. Germline lookup yields CDR1 WNHNN and CDR2 SYGVQD (reference sequence). The chain's CDR3 is CASSGGINTEAFF. DNA of the CDR3: TGCGCCAGCAGTGGGGGCATCAACACTGAAGCTTTCTTT.

The chain uses TRBV29-1 and TRBJ2-5; 7 bases map to TRBD1. This CDR3 comprises 12 residues. From germline, CDR1 is SQVTM and CDR2 ANQGSEA. Unmatched junction bases numbered 5, after V lost 6 bases and J lost 4 bases. The DNA for the CDR3 is TGCAGCGTAAGAGGGGGCAGAGAGACCCAGTACTTC. The encoded protein is CSVRGGRETQYF.

This sequence joins TRBV19 and TRBJ2-2; D may be TRBD2 (6 bases). CDR1 is LNHDA, CDR2 SQIVND, per germline (reference sequence). Trimming took 10 bases from V and 7 from J, leaving 22 bases between them. The CDR3 runs 15 residues. CDR3: CATSLRDQRSGELFF. The CDR3 bases are TGTGCCACGTCCTTGCGGGATCAACGGAGCGGGGAGCTGTTTTTT.

This clone was detected only once. The CDR3 loop reads CASSPLHASSGNTIYF. In DNA form, the CDR3 reads TGTGCCAGCAGCCCATTACACGCGAGCTCTGGAAACACCATATATTTT. V gene TRBV7-8 combines with J gene TRBJ1-3, with no clear D. This CDR3 has 16 amino acids. The V and J ends lost 5 bases and 0 bases respectively, with 14 bases between them. CDR1 and CDR2 (germline): SGHVS, FQNEAQ.

J is TRBJ2-5 and V is TRBV28; unclear D gene. The CDR3 length is 14 residues. V was clipped by 6 bases and J by 1 base, with 12 bases between them. Germline assignment: CDR1 MDHEN and CDR2 SYDVKM. CDR3 nucleotide sequence: TGTGCCAGCAGACCATCTAGTTTCCAAGAGACCCAGTACTTC. Amino acids: CASRPSSFQETQYF. Looking up the rest from reference TRBV28 and TRBJ2-5 gives the full variable domain: DVKVTQSSRYLVKRTGEKVFLECVQDMDHENMFWYRQDPGLGLRLIYFSYDVKMKEKGDIPEGYSVSREKKERFSLILESASTNQTSMYLCASRPSSFQETQYFGPGTRLLVL.

The chain couples TRBV28 to TRBJ1-5; D remains ambiguous. V shed 5 bases and J shed 2 bases, with 16 bases lying between them. Germline values: CDR1 MDHEN, CDR2 SYDVKM. CDR3 size: 16 residues. CDR3 DNA: TGTGCCAGCAGTCCCCAGACGGGGAGTGGCAATCAGCCCCAGCATTTT. Translating it yields CASSPQTGSGNQPQHF.

This clone was seen only once. The chain joins TRBV30 to TRBJ2-7, with D tentatively TRBD2 (5 bases). Trimming left V 4 bases short and J 5 bases short, with 12 bases between. From germline, CDR1 is GTSNPN and CDR2 SVGIG (reference sequence). The CDR3 loop spans 12 amino acids. The CDR3 DNA reads as TGTGCCTGGAATAGGGAGACCAACGAGCAGTACTTC. Amino acids: CAWNRETNEQYF.

The rearrangement uses TRBV19 and TRBJ2-1; perhaps TRBD1 as D (6 bases). Trimming stripped 7 bases from V and 0 bases from J, with 13 bases between. The CDR3 extends over 15 amino acids. CDR1 is LNHDA and CDR2 is SQIVND in the germline V gene (reference sequence). CDR3 sequence reads: CASKALQGSYNEQFF. DNA of the CDR3: TGTGCCAGTAAGGCCTTACAGGGCTCCTACAATGAGCAGTTCTTC.

This chain uses TRBV6-5 with TRBJ2-3; TRBD1 matches 7 bases. CDR1 and CDR2 from the germline V gene are MNHEY and SVGAGI. V was pared by 7 bases and J by 3 bases, with 10 bases of the junction left unmatched. This CDR3 has 15 residues. The CDR3 sequence: CASTRKGGWTDTQYF. As DNA, the CDR3 is TGTGCCAGCACCCGGAAAGGGGGCTGGACAGATACGCAGTATTTT.

The chain is built from TRBV10-3 and TRBJ1-1; D is ambiguous. Germline CDR1 ENHRY, CDR2 SYGVKD. V was clipped by 3 bases and J by 4 bases, with 15 bases between them. The CDR3 loop spans 15 amino acids. In nucleotides, the CDR3 is TGTGCCATCAGTGATTCCCTCACGGCCGGCACTGAAGCTTTCTTT. It encodes CAISDSLTAGTEAFF.

The V gene is TRBV7-2, the J gene TRBJ2-3, with D possibly TRBD2 on 6 matching bases. Deletions cut 3 bases from V and 5 bases from J, with 9 bases between. In germline, CDR1 is SGHTA, CDR2 FQGNSA. The CDR3 extends over 13 amino acids. The CDR3 region is CASSLGRGDTQYF. The CDR3 coding sequence is TGTGCCAGCAGCTTGGGGCGGGGAGATACGCAGTATTTT.

This chain connects TRBV5-5 to TRBJ2-7; 10 positions agree with TRBD1. CDR1 and CDR2 from the germline V gene are SGHKS and YYEKEE (reference sequence). The V and J ends lost 0 bases and 3 bases, in that order; junction bases with no gene match: 6. The CDR3 has 16 amino acids. This CDR3 reads CASSLGTGGWDYEQYF. The CDR3 DNA is TGTGCCAGCAGCTTGGGGACAGGGGGTTGGGACTACGAGCAGTACTTC.

The sample holds one count of this clone. This chain connects TRBV14 to TRBJ2-7; TRBD1 aligns across 7 bases. The CDR3 extends over 14 amino acids. Per germline, CDR1 SGHDN and CDR2 FVKESK. The trim removed 2 bases at V and 1 base at J, leaving 2 bases unmatched. CDR3 in amino acids: CASSQTGESYEQYF. CDR3 nucleotides: TGTGCCAGCAGCCAAACAGGGGAATCCTACGAGCAGTACTTC.

Turning to this clone: Other DNA sequences within the sample encode an identical CDR3. The chain employs TRBV15 and TRBJ2-2; unclear D gene. There are 13 residues in the CDR3. CDR1 LNHNV and CDR2 YYDKDF come from the germline V gene (reference sequence). Trimming removed 0 bases from V and 6 bases from J, with 5 bases in between. DNA of the CDR3: TGTGCCACCAGCAGAGATTTACCCGGGGAGCTGTTTTTT. Translating gives CATSRDLPGELFF.

As regards this clone: Distinct nucleotide sequences in the sample also encode this CDR3. This chain's CDR3 is CASSPGPGDQPQHF. The CDR3 nucleotides are TGTGCCAGCTCACCGGGACCTGGGGATCAGCCCCAGCATTTT. The rearrangement uses TRBV18 and TRBJ1-5; D might be TRBD1 (5 bases). CDR3 length equals 14 residues. With 3 bases removed from V and 5 bases from J, the gap between germline ends came to 11 bases. Germline V gives CDR1 KGHSH, CDR2 LQKENI.

The genes are TRBV5-4 and TRBJ2-3, with a weak D call TRBD2 (6 bases). The CDR3 totals 17 residues. Germline V CDR1 and CDR2: SGHNT, YYREEE (reference sequence). V lost 4 bases to trimming and J lost 6 bases, with 24 bases between them. As DNA, the CDR3 is TGTGCCAGCAGCCCCGGGGGTAGCGGAGGGACGCCCGATACGCAGTATTTT. Residues: CASSPGGSGGTPDTQYF.

The chain is built from TRBV4-2 and TRBJ1-1; D is uncertain. Germline V gene data show CDR1 as LGHNA and CDR2 as YNFKEQ. The V and J ends lost 0 bases and 1 base respectively, with 15 bases between them. The CDR3 has 17 residues. The CDR3 DNA follows: TGTGCCAGCAGCCAAGAACCAGCGGGATACTCGAACACTGAAGCTTTCTTT. Its protein product is CASSQEPAGYSNTEAFF.

The gene calls are TRBV2 and TRBJ1-3; D is undetermined. Germline lookup yields CDR1 SNHLY and CDR2 FYNNEI. Trimming removed 2 bases from V and 2 bases from J, with 7 bases in between. The CDR3 is 14 amino acids. The CDR3 region has the DNA TGTGCCAGCAGTGAATTTTCTACTGGAAACACCATATATTTT. Translated, it gives CASSEFSTGNTIYF.

The chain has TRBV5-4 and TRBJ2-1; TRBD2 matches 10 bases. The CDR3 consists of 15 residues. Germline trimming cut 1 base from V and 10 bases from J; bases unmatched to any gene: 8. CDR1 and CDR2 from the germline V gene are SGHNT and YYREEE (reference sequence). The CDR3 DNA reads as TGTGCCAGCAGCTTGCCTAGCGGGAGTGGTCCCGAGCAGTTCTTC. Translating it yields CASSLPSGSGPEQFF.